This T cell receptor (beta chain) was obtained from a study of CD8 T cells in ankylosing spondylitis. Study-wide results and caveats: A TCR beta motif made of eight highly homologous variants seemed typical of ankylosing spondylitis blood.

To note about this clonotype: Its antigen is currently unknown.

From the 5' RACE reads, TCRdb called clonotypes with MiXCR, one entry per CDR3 protein. Among nearly 250,000 distinct CDR3 sequences listed, 32% were seen once. V gave up 5 bases and J gave up 10 bases, with 21 bases separating them. The CDR3 is 15 residues long. Per the germline V gene, CDR1 is MNHEY and CDR2 is SMNVEV (reference sequence). Source material: blood, either unsorted or a sorted T cell fraction (not recorded which). The clonotype was recovered from a male donor with ankylosing spondylitis or in good health (not recorded which). V is TRBV27 and J is TRBJ2-1; D is possibly TRBD1 (6 bases). The CDR3 DNA reads TGTGCCAGCAGTCCGACCGGGACACAAGCAGAGGAGCAGTTCTTC. Encoded protein: CASSPTGTQAEEQFF.